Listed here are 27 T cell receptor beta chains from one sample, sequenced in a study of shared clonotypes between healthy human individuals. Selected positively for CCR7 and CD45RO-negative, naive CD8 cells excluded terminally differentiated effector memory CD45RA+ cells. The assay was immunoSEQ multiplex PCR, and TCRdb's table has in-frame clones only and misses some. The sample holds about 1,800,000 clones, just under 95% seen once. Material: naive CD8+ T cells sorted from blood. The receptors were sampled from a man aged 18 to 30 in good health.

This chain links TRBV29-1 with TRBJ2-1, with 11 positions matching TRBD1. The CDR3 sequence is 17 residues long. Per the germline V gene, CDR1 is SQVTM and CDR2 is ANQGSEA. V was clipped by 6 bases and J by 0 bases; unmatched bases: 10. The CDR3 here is CSVGQGALAASYNEQFF. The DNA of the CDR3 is TGCAGCGTCGGACAGGGGGCACTAGCGGCCTCCTACAATGAGCAGTTCTTC.

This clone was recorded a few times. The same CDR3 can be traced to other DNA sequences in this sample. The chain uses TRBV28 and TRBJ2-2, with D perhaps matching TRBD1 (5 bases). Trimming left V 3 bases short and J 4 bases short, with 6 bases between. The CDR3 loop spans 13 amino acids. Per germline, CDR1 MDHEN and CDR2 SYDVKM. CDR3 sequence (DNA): TGTGCCAGCAGTTTCAGGGCCACCGGGGAGCTGTTTTTT. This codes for CASSFRATGELFF.

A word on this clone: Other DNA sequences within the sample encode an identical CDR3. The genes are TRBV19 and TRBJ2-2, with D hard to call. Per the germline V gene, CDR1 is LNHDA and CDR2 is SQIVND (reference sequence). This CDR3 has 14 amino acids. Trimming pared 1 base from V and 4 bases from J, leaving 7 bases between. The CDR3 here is CASSIGLGTGELFF. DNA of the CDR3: TGTGCCAGTAGTATAGGGCTCGGCACCGGGGAGCTGTTTTTT.

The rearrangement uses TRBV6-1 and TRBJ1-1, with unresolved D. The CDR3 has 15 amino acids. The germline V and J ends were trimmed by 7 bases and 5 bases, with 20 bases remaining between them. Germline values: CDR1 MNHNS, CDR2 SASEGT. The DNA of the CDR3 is TGTGCCAGCACCCCGGACCCACCAGCGGGGACTGAAGCTTTCTTT. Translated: CASTPDPPAGTEAFF.

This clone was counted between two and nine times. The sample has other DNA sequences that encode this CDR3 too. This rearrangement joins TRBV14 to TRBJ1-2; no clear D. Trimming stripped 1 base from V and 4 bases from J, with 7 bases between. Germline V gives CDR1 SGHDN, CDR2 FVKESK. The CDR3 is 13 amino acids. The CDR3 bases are TGTGCCAGCAGCCAAGGGACTGCCTATGGCTACACCTTC. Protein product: CASSQGTAYGYTF.

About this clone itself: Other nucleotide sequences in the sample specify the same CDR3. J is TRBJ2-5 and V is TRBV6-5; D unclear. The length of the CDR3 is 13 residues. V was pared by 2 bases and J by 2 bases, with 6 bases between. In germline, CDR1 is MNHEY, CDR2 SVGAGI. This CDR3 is CASSYGLQETQYF. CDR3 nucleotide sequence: TGTGCCAGCAGTTACGGCCTACAAGAGACCCAGTACTTC.

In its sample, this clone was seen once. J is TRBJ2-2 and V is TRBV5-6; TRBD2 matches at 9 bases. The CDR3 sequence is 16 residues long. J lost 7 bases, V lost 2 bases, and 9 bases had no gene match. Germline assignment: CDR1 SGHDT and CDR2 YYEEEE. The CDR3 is CASSLLAGGVLGELFF. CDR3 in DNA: TGTGCCAGCAGCTTACTAGCGGGTGGGGTTCTCGGGGAGCTGTTTTTT.

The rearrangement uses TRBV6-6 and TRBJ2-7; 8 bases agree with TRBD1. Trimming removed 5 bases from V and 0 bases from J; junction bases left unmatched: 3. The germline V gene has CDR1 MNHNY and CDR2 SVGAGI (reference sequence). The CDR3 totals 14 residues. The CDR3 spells CASSRDRSSYEQYF. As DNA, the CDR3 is TGTGCCAGCAGTCGGGACAGGAGCTCCTACGAGCAGTACTTC.

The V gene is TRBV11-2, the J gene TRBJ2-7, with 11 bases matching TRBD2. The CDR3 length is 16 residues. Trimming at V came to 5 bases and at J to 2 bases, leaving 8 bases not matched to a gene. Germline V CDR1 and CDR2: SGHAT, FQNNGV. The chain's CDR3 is CASSELLGLAAYEQYF. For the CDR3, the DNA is TGTGCCAGCAGCGAACTATTGGGACTAGCGGCCTACGAGCAGTACTTC.

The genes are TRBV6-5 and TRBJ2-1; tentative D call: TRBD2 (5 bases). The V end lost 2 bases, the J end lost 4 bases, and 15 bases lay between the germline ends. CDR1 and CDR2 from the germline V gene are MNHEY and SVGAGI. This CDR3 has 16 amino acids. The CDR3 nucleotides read TGTGCCAGCAGTTACGGGCTAGCCCCACTGTACAATGAGCAGTTCTTC. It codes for CASSYGLAPLYNEQFF.

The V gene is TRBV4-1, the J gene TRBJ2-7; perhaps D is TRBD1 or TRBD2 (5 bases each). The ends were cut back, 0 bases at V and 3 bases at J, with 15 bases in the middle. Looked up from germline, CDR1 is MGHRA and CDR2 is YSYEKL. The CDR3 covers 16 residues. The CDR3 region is CASSQDTRGDLYEQYF. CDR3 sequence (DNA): TGCGCCAGCAGCCAAGATACCAGAGGGGACCTCTACGAGCAGTACTTC.

This chain's CDR3 is CASSSIGSSYEQYF. In DNA form, the CDR3 reads TGTGCCAGCAGTTCAATAGGGAGCTCCTACGAGCAGTACTTC. V is TRBV6-5 and J is TRBJ2-7; D may be TRBD2 (5 bases). CDR3 size: 14 residues. Trimming took 4 bases from V and 0 from J, leaving 10 bases between them. The germline CDR1 and CDR2 sequences are MNHEY and SVGAGI.

CDR3 coding DNA: TGTGCCAGCAGCTTAGCCCAGCGGGAGAAAGATACGCAGTATTTT. It yields the protein CASSLAQREKDTQYF. V and J are TRBV7-8 and TRBJ2-3, with TRBD2 matching over 8 bases. CDR1 is SGHVS, CDR2 FQNEAQ, per germline. J gave up 5 bases and V 0 bases, and 4 bases lay outside the gene matches. The CDR3 consists of 15 residues.

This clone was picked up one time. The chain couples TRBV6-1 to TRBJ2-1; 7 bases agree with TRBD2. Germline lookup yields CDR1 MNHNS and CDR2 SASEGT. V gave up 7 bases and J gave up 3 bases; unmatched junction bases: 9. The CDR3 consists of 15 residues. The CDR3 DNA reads TGTGCCAGCACCGACGGGGCGGGGGACTACAATGAGCAGTTCTTC. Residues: CASTDGAGDYNEQFF.

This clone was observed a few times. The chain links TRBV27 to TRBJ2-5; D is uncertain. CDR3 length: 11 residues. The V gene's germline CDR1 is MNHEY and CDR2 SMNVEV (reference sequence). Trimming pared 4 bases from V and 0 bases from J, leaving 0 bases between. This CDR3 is CASSYQETQYF. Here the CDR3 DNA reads TGTGCCAGCAGTTACCAAGAGACCCAGTACTTC.

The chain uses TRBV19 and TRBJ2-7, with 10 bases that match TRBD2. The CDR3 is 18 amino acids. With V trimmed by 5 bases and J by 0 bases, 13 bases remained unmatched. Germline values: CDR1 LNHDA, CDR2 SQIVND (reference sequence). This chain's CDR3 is CASSPGALSGRLSYEQYF. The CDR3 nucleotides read TGTGCCAGTAGTCCGGGGGCCCTTAGCGGGAGGCTCTCCTACGAGCAGTACTTC.

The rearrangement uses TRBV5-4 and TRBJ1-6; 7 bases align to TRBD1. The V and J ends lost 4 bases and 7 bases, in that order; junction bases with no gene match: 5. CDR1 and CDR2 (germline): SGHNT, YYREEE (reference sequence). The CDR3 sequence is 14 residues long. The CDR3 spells CASSAVTGNSPLHF. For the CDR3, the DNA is TGTGCCAGCAGCGCGGTGACAGGGAATTCACCCCTCCACTTT.

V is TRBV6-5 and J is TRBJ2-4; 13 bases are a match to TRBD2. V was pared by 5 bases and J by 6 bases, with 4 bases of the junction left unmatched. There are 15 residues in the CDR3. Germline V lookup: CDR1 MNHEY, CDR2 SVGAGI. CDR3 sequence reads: CASSPTSGGTNIQYF. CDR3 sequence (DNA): TGTGCCAGCAGTCCGACTAGCGGGGGGACAAACATTCAGTACTTC.

The DNA of the CDR3 is TGTGCCAGCAGCTTAGAGCCGGCAGGGGGCGCGAATGGCTACACCTTC. Residues: CASSLEPAGGANGYTF. V gene TRBV7-8 combines with J gene TRBJ1-2; TRBD1 matches 8 bases. The junction had 10 bases not matched to a gene; V was cut back by 1 base and J by 6 bases. The CDR3 totals 16 residues. Germline V gene lookup returns CDR1 SGHVS and CDR2 FQNEAQ.

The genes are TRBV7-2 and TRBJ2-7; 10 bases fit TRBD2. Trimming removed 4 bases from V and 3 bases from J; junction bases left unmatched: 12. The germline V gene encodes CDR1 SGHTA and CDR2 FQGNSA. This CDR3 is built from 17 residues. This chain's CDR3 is CASSSTVGLADHYEQYF. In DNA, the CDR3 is TGTGCCAGCAGCTCAACCGTTGGACTAGCGGATCACTACGAGCAGTACTTC.

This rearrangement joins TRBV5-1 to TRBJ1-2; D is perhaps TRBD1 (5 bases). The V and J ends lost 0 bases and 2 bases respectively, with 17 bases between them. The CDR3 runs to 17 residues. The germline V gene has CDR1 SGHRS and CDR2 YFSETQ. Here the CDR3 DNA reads TGCGCCAGCAGCTTGGCGAACGGAGACGGGGCCAACTATGGCTACACCTTC. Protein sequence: CASSLANGDGANYGYTF.

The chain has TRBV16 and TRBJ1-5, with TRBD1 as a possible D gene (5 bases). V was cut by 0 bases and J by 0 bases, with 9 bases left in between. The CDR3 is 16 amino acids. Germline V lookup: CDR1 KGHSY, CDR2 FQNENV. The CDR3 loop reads CASSQSVGASNQPQHF. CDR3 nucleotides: TGTGCCAGCAGCCAATCGGTAGGGGCTAGCAATCAGCCCCAGCATTTT.

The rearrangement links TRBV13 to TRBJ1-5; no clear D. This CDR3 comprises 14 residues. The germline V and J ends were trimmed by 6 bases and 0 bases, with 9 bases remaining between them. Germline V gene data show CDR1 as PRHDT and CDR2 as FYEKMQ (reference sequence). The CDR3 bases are TGTGCCAGCAGGCGCCACGTTAGCAATCAGCCCCAGCATTTT. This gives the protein CASRRHVSNQPQHF.

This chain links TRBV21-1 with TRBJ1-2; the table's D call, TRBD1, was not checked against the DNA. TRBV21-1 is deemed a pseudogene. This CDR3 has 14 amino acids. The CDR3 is CASSKVVGTVGYTF. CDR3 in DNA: TGTGCCAGCAGCAAAGTTGTGGGGACAGTGGGCTACACCTTC.

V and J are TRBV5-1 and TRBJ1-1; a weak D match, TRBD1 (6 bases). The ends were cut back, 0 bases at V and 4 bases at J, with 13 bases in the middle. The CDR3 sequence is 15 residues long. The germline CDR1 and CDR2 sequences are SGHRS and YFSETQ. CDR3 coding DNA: TGCGCCAGCAGCTTGGCCCCAGGGACAAGCACTGAAGCTTTCTTT. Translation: CASSLAPGTSTEAFF.

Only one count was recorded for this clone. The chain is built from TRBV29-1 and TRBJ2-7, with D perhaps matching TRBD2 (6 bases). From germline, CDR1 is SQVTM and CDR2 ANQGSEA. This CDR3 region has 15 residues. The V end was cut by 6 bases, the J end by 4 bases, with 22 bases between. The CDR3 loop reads CSVGGALGSYYEQYF. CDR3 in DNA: TGCAGCGTCGGCGGGGCCTTGGGAAGTTATTACGAGCAGTACTTC.

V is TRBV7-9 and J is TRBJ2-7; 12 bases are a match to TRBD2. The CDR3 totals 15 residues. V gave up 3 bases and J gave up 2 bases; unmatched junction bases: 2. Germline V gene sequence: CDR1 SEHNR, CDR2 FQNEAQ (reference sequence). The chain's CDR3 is CASSLGLAGTYEQYF. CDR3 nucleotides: TGTGCCAGCAGCTTGGGACTAGCGGGCACCTACGAGCAGTACTTC.